A single sample is the source of the 32 T cell receptor beta chains below, sequenced in a study of blood T cell repertoires in COVID-19 (dated by TCRdb to 2018 to 2020). The library was generated by the immunoSEQ multiplex PCR assay. The clones in this table, taken by TCRdb from immuneACCESS, are in-frame only. Not every clone is retained; where verified, under half of the shortfall comes from an unresolved V gene, and the cause of the rest is unknown. Within this sample are 200,000 to 300,000 clones, with around 90% of them counted one time only. In total, the top ten clones hold roughly 0.89% of the sample. The sequenced material came from peripheral blood. The origin of the receptors is a man younger than 40 with COVID-19, enrolled during active disease.

The chain recombines TRBV30 with TRBJ1-1, with 7 bases aligning to TRBD1. The V segment lost 2 bases and the J segment 5 bases; nucleotides outside the gene matches: 8. The V gene's germline CDR1 is GTSNPN and CDR2 SVGIG (reference sequence). There are 14 residues in the CDR3. CDR3 sequence: CAWSFPGTETEAFF. The CDR3 coding sequence is TGTGCCTGGAGTTTCCCCGGGACAGAGACTGAAGCTTTCTTT.

The V and J genes are TRBV19 and TRBJ1-1; 7 bases line up with TRBD1. The CDR3 contains 16 residues. Unmatched junction bases numbered 9, after V lost 4 bases and J lost 1 base. Germline V gene sequence: CDR1 LNHDA, CDR2 SQIVND (reference sequence). For the CDR3, the DNA is TGTGCCAGTAGTAATTTGGGGACAGAGGCGAACACTGAAGCTTTCTTT. It specifies CASSNLGTEANTEAFF.

The chain recombines TRBV29-1 with TRBJ2-1; tentative D call: TRBD1 (5 bases). The CDR3 contains 14 residues. Germline V CDR1 and CDR2: SQVTM, ANQGSEA. V gave up 4 bases and J gave up 0 bases, with 10 bases separating them. CDR3 sequence (DNA): TGCAGCGTTGGACAGACGAGCTCCTACAATGAGCAGTTCTTC. Encoded protein: CSVGQTSSYNEQFF.

This chain connects TRBV5-1 to TRBJ2-5, with a tentative D call TRBD2 (6 bases). This CDR3 is built from 15 residues. CDR1 SGHRS and CDR2 YFSETQ come from the germline V gene. V was cut by 4 bases and J by 4 bases, with 17 bases left in between. CDR3 protein: CASSGAGRGGETQYF. DNA for the CDR3: TGCGCCAGCAGCGGCGCCGGGCGGGGTGGAGAGACCCAGTACTTC. The full variable domain, its missing parts supplied by reference TRBV5-1 and TRBJ2-5, is KAGVTQTPRYLIKTRGQQVTLSCSPISGHRSVSWYQQTPGQGLQFLFEYFSETQRNKGNFPGRFSGRQFSNSRSEMNVSTLELGDSALYLCASSGAGRGGETQYFGPGTRLLVL.

V is TRBV5-6 and J is TRBJ1-6; 9 bases fit TRBD1. Germline CDR1 reads SGHDT; CDR2 reads YYEEEE. V trimming: 5 bases; J trimming: 10 bases; junction bases outside the gene matches: 13. CDR3 length: 16 amino acids. CDR3 DNA: TGTGCCAGCAGGGGTGCTTGGGACAGGGATGCATCACCCCTCCACTTT. Its protein product is CASRGAWDRDASPLHF. The variable domain in full, with the rest retrieved from reference TRBV5-6 and TRBJ1-6, is DAGVTQSPTHLIKTRGQQVTLRCSPKSGHDTVSWYQQALGQGPQFIFQYYEEEERQRGNFPDRFSGHQFPNYSSELNVNALLLGDSALYLCASRGAWDRDASPLHFGNGTRLTVT.

This clone has a single count. This rearrangement joins TRBV6-5 to TRBJ1-4, with 10 bases that match TRBD1. The CDR3 is 16 amino acids. Germline CDR1 MNHEY, CDR2 SVGAGI. V was clipped by 4 bases and J by 3 bases; unmatched bases: 5. The CDR3 region is CASSSRDRGSNEKLFF. CDR3 DNA sequence: TGTGCCAGCAGTTCCCGGGACAGGGGTTCTAATGAAAAACTGTTTTTT.

In nucleotides, the CDR3 is TGTGCCAGTAGTTTCCCGCCTACAACGGGACAAAGCTTTGCAACTAATGAAAAACTGTTTTTT. Translating it yields CASSFPPTTGQSFATNEKLFF. V gene TRBV19 combines with J gene TRBJ1-4, with D possibly matching TRBD1 (6 bases). From germline, CDR1 is LNHDA and CDR2 SQIVND (reference sequence). Trimming cost V 5 bases and J 0 bases, with 28 bases left between them. The CDR3 loop spans 21 amino acids.

The V call is TRBV5-1, the J call TRBJ2-2; D might be TRBD2 (6 bases). With 0 bases removed from V and 7 bases from J, the gap between germline ends came to 10 bases. This CDR3 has 14 amino acids. Germline CDR1 reads SGHRS; CDR2 reads YFSETQ. CDR3 protein: CASSLEPGDGELFF. CDR3 nucleotides: TGCGCCAGCAGCTTGGAGCCGGGAGACGGGGAGCTGTTTTTT. Based on the CDR3 plus reference TRBV5-1 and TRBJ2-2, the full variable domain is KAGVTQTPRYLIKTRGQQVTLSCSPISGHRSVSWYQQTPGQGLQFLFEYFSETQRNKGNFPGRFSGRQFSNSRSEMNVSTLELGDSALYLCASSLEPGDGELFFGEGSRLTVL.

The rearrangement links TRBV27 to TRBJ2-1; D perhaps matches TRBD2 (6 bases). Germline V CDR1 and CDR2: MNHEY, SMNVEV (reference sequence). V was shortened by 9 bases and J by 2 bases, with 11 bases between the two germline ends. CDR3 length: 13 amino acids. This CDR3 is CASLGGAYNEQFF. CDR3 sequence (DNA): TGTGCCAGTCTGGGGGGAGCCTACAATGAGCAGTTCTTC.

The chain joins TRBV9 to TRBJ2-5, with 14 bases that match TRBD2. Germline V gene data show CDR1 as SGDLS and CDR2 as YYNGEE. The CDR3 has 17 residues. J was trimmed by 5 bases and V by 4 bases; bases with no gene match: 10. The CDR3 nucleotides read TGTGCCAGCAGCACACAGACTAGCGGGGGGGCGTATGAGACCCAGTACTTC. Translation: CASSTQTSGGAYETQYF.

This clone was counted a single time. The chain has TRBV5-4 and TRBJ2-7, with TRBD1 as a possible D gene (5 bases). Germline CDR1 reads SGHNT; CDR2 reads YYREEE (reference sequence). CDR3 length: 14 residues. V lost 4 bases, J lost 3 bases, and 14 bases lay in between. The CDR3 sequence: CASSTPDSHYEQYF. CDR3 nucleotides: TGTGCCAGCAGCACCCCAGACAGTCACTACGAGCAGTACTTC.

There are a few counts of this clone. The chain links TRBV7-9 to TRBJ1-6, with 10 positions matching TRBD1. Germline-derived CDR1 and CDR2 are SEHNR and FQNEAQ (reference sequence). The CDR3 contains 14 residues. V lost 1 base, J lost 14 bases, and 5 bases stayed unmatched. CDR3 loop: CASSLEGGQGTLHF. The CDR3 bases are TGTGCCAGCAGCTTAGAGGGGGGACAGGGGACCCTCCACTTT. The whole variable domain, filled in from reference TRBV7-9 and TRBJ1-6, reads DTGVSQNPRHKITKRGQNVTFRCDPISEHNRLYWYRQTLGQGPEFLTYFQNEAQLEKSRLLSDRFSAERPKGSFSTLEIQRTEQGDSAMYLCASSLEGGQGTLHFGNGTRLTVT.

This sequence joins TRBV6-5 and TRBJ2-1; 8 bases are shared with TRBD2. Germline CDR1 reads MNHEY; CDR2 reads SVGAGI. V was clipped by 3 bases and J by 6 bases; unmatched bases: 7. CDR3 length equals 15 residues. The CDR3 sequence is CASSYRRGVPNEQFF. The DNA for the CDR3 is TGTGCCAGCAGTTATAGGCGGGGGGTTCCCAATGAGCAGTTCTTC.

This chain links TRBV5-1 with TRBJ1-5, with a tentative D call TRBD1 (5 bases). Germline values: CDR1 SGHRS, CDR2 YFSETQ. The CDR3 covers 15 residues. V was cut by 1 base and J by 2 bases, with 10 bases left in between. For the CDR3, the DNA is TGCGCCAGCAGCTTGATGGGGGAGGGCAATCAGCCCCAGCATTTT. This translates into CASSLMGEGNQPQHF.

This clone is a singleton in its sample. V gene TRBV5-4 combines with J gene TRBJ1-2; D is undetermined. The CDR3 runs 13 residues. Germline assignment: CDR1 SGHNT and CDR2 YYREEE (reference sequence). The V end lost 3 bases, the J end lost 5 bases, and 11 bases lay between the germline ends. The CDR3 bases are TGTGCCAGCAGCTCGCCGACTGTATATGGCTACACCTTC. It is translated as CASSSPTVYGYTF.

The chain is built from TRBV20-1 and TRBJ2-1, with 7 positions matching TRBD2. V shed 3 bases, J shed 9 bases, and the junction held 14 bases outside the gene matches. This CDR3 region has 15 residues. Germline CDR1 is DFQATT and CDR2 is SNEGSKA (reference sequence). DNA for the CDR3: TGCAGTGCTAGTCCTGTACAGGCAGGGAGGGGTGAGCAGTTCTTC. Protein sequence: CSASPVQAGRGEQFF.

V is TRBV27 and J is TRBJ1-1; D is ambiguous. The CDR3 is 13 amino acids. The V and J ends lost 8 bases and 1 base respectively, with 11 bases between them. Germline values: CDR1 MNHEY, CDR2 SMNVEV (reference sequence). CDR3 bases: TGTGCCAGCCGTAGTACGCGGAACACTGAAGCTTTCTTT. Its protein is CASRSTRNTEAFF.

The rearrangement joins TRBV7-9 to TRBJ1-4; 7 bases agree with TRBD1. The CDR3 totals 15 residues. The V gene end was trimmed by 9 bases and the J gene end by 5 bases; junction bases not matched to a gene: 12. Germline CDR1 SEHNR, CDR2 FQNEAQ (reference sequence). CDR3 DNA sequence: TGTGCCAGTAGCCCCTCCGGGACAGACAATGAAAAACTGTTTTTT. Translated, it gives CASSPSGTDNEKLFF.

The chain employs TRBV25-1 and TRBJ1-4; 8 bases agree with TRBD1. V shed 3 bases, J shed 2 bases, and the junction held 2 bases outside the gene matches. The CDR3 is 15 amino acids. In germline, CDR1 is MGHDK, CDR2 SYGVNS. The CDR3 DNA is TGTGCCAGCAGTGATCCAGGGGGCACTAATGAAAAACTGTTTTTT. Its protein is CASSDPGGTNEKLFF. The full variable domain, completed using reference TRBV25-1 and TRBJ1-4, is EADIYQTPRYLVIGTGKKITLECSQTMGHDKMYWYQQDPGMELHLIHYSYGVNSTEKGDLSSESTVSRIRTEHFPLTLESARPSHTSQYLCASSDPGGTNEKLFFGSGTQLSVL.

Note on this clone: Other DNA variants within this sample encode the same CDR3. This chain connects TRBV18 to TRBJ2-1; 11 bases agree with TRBD1. Germline assignment: CDR1 KGHSH and CDR2 LQKENI. This CDR3 spans 15 amino acids. V gave up 4 bases and J gave up 8 bases; unmatched junction bases: 7. The chain's CDR3 is CASSLDRGRSDEQFF. As DNA, the CDR3 is TGTGCCAGCTCACTGGACAGGGGGCGTTCCGATGAGCAGTTCTTC.

The rearrangement uses TRBV11-2 and TRBJ2-5; 9 bases agree with TRBD1. CDR3 length: 16 amino acids. V lost 4 bases to trimming and J lost 2 bases; unmatched junction nucleotides: 8. Germline V CDR1 and CDR2: SGHAT, FQNNGV. DNA of the CDR3: TGTGCCAGCAGCTCAGGATTGGGACAGGGTCAAGAGACCCAGTACTTC. Its translation is CASSSGLGQGQETQYF.

This chain joins TRBV5-6 and TRBJ1-1; the D is unclear. Germline V gene data show CDR1 as SGHDT and CDR2 as YYEEEE. The CDR3 totals 14 residues. V lost 0 bases and J lost 1, with 7 bases in between. CDR3 DNA sequence: TGTGCCAGCAGCTTGGCTGCCGGGAACACTGAAGCTTTCTTT. It yields the protein CASSLAAGNTEAFF.

The rearrangement links TRBV5-6 to TRBJ2-1; D is uncertain. The V end was cut by 0 bases, the J end by 2 bases, with 9 bases between. The length of the CDR3 is 15 residues. Germline values: CDR1 SGHDT, CDR2 YYEEEE. The CDR3 sequence: CASSLGDKAYNEQFF. The CDR3 DNA sequence: TGTGCCAGCAGCTTGGGAGACAAAGCCTACAATGAGCAGTTCTTC.

In this sample, this clone turned up a few times. J is TRBJ2-5 and V is TRBV10-2; TRBD2 matches at 15 bases. This CDR3 comprises 16 residues. Per germline, CDR1 WSHSY and CDR2 SAAADI. V was pared by 6 bases and J by 6 bases, with 8 bases of the junction left unmatched. CDR3 in amino acids: CASSPGLAGGRKTQYF. CDR3 DNA: TGCGCCAGCAGCCCCGGACTAGCGGGGGGGAGGAAGACCCAGTACTTC.

The chain couples TRBV3-1 (or the pseudogene TRBV3-2) to TRBJ2-5; D unclear. CDR1 is LGHDT, CDR2 YNNKEL, per germline (reference sequence). Trimming removed 6 bases at V and 5 bases at J, with 13 bases between. The CDR3 totals 13 residues. This chain's CDR3 is CASSLGQWETQYF. As DNA, the CDR3 is TGTGCCAGCAGTCTGGGCCAATGGGAGACCCAGTACTTC.

V gene TRBV19 combines with J gene TRBJ2-5; 7 positions match TRBD1. The germline CDR1 and CDR2 sequences are LNHDA and SQIVND (reference sequence). The CDR3 is 15 amino acids. The V segment lost 6 bases and the J segment 7 bases; nucleotides outside the gene matches: 14. CDR3 bases: TGTGCCAGTAGGGCACAGGGGTTATATGAGGGGACCCAGTACTTC. It is translated as CASRAQGLYEGTQYF.

The V gene is TRBV14, the J gene TRBJ1-2; 7 bases agree with TRBD1. In germline, CDR1 is SGHDN, CDR2 FVKESK. The CDR3 length is 14 residues. J lost 7 bases, V lost 0 bases, and 5 bases had no gene match. CDR3 nucleotide sequence: TGTGCCAGCAGCCAAGATTGGAACAGGGGTGGCTACACCTTC. Encoded protein: CASSQDWNRGGYTF. Together with reference TRBV14 and TRBJ1-2, the CDR3 gives the full variable domain: EAGVTQFPSHSVIEKGQTVTLRCDPISGHDNLYWYRRVMGKEIKFLLHFVKESKQDESGMPNNRFLAERTGGTYSTLKVQPAELEDSGVYFCASSQDWNRGGYTFGSGTRLTVV.

The genes are TRBV3-1 (or the pseudogene TRBV3-2) and TRBJ2-7; 12 bases are shared with TRBD2. The CDR3 runs 16 residues. After removal of 6 bases from V and 6 bases from J, the junction contained 12 bases not matched to a gene. Germline V CDR1 and CDR2: LGHDT, YNNKEL (reference sequence). The CDR3 protein is CASSKRATSGGSEQYF. DNA for the CDR3: TGTGCCAGCAGTAAAAGGGCGACTAGCGGGGGTAGCGAGCAGTACTTC.

The chain links TRBV19 to TRBJ2-5; 9 nucleotides align to TRBD2. The trim removed 5 bases at V and 1 base at J, leaving 5 bases unmatched. This CDR3 comprises 15 residues. From germline, CDR1 is LNHDA and CDR2 SQIVND (reference sequence). The CDR3 loop reads CASSPSGGIQETQYF. CDR3 in DNA: TGTGCCAGTAGTCCGAGCGGGGGGATCCAAGAGACCCAGTACTTC.

The V gene is TRBV3-1 (or the pseudogene TRBV3-2), the J gene TRBJ2-7, with 11 bases matching TRBD2. The CDR3 is 16 residues long. Germline V gives CDR1 LGHDT, CDR2 YNNKEL (reference sequence). The ends lost 2 bases at V and 5 bases at J; junction bases unmatched: 8. CDR3 sequence: CASSQLNSGGADEQYF. In DNA, the CDR3 is TGTGCCAGCAGCCAACTAAATAGCGGGGGGGCTGACGAGCAGTACTTC.

This sequence joins TRBV19 and TRBJ1-1, with TRBD1 identical over 10 bases. Germline values: CDR1 LNHDA, CDR2 SQIVND (reference sequence). V lost 1 base to trimming and J lost 3 bases; unmatched junction nucleotides: 8. The CDR3 consists of 17 residues. The CDR3 spells CASSIAGTGAGDTEAFF. The CDR3 nucleotides are TGTGCCAGTAGTATAGCTGGGACAGGGGCAGGGGACACTGAAGCTTTCTTT.

V is TRBV2 and J is TRBJ1-3, with D uncertain. The germline V gene encodes CDR1 SNHLY and CDR2 FYNNEI. The CDR3 loop spans 15 amino acids. With 6 bases removed from V and 0 bases from J, the gap between germline ends came to 12 bases. CDR3 bases: TGTGCCAGCAGGGCATTGCACAGCTCTGGAAACACCATATATTTT. It encodes CASRALHSSGNTIYF.